Shown below are 3 T cell receptor beta chains from a single sample sequenced in a study of T cell repertoires in cytomegalovirus infection. TCRdb used MiXCR to reprocess the reads, holding one entry per CDR3 protein. The profile shows fewer than 350,000 distinct CDR3 sequences, just under 30% of them singletons. For these receptors, no antigen is known. The material was cultured PBMCs, obtained from culture after CMV antigen stimulation. The receptors come from a human donor in good health (CMV status not recorded). Some clones in this sample may be carry-over from other donors' samples.

The chain has TRBV7-3 and TRBJ1-4; possibly TRBD1 for D (5 bases). CDR3 length equals 16 residues. V lost 0 bases to trimming and J lost 3 bases, with 11 bases between them. The germline CDR1 and CDR2 sequences are SGHTA and FQGTGA. CDR3 sequence reads: CASSLTGHLSNEKLFF. CDR3 coding DNA: TGTGCCAGCAGCTTAACCGGACATCTGTCTAATGAAAAACTGTTTTTT. Filled out from reference TRBV7-3 and TRBJ1-4, the complete variable domain reads GAGVSQTPSNKVTEKGKYVELRCDPISGHTALYWYRQSLGQGPEFLIYFQGTGAADDSGLPNDRFFAVRPEGSVSTLKIQRTERGDSAVYLCASSLTGHLSNEKLFFGSGTQLSVL.

The chain is built from TRBV10-3 and TRBJ2-6; either TRBD1 or TRBD2 may fit D (5 bases each). V was pared by 10 bases and J by 0 bases, with 13 bases between. The CDR3 has 15 residues. Germline lookup yields CDR1 ENHRY and CDR2 SYGVKD. CDR3 protein: CATRDADSGANVLTF. The CDR3 coding sequence is TGTGCCACCCGGGACGCAGACTCTGGGGCCAACGTCCTGACTTTC.

CDR3 sequence reads: CASSGGQVGETQYF. The CDR3 nucleotides read TGTGCCAGCAGCGGGGGACAGGTTGGGGAGACCCAGTACTTC. The chain has TRBV5-6 and TRBJ2-5, with TRBD1 matching over 8 bases. Germline-derived CDR1 and CDR2 are SGHDT and YYEEEE. The CDR3 spans 14 residues. Germline trimming cut 4 bases from V and 5 bases from J; bases unmatched to any gene: 7.